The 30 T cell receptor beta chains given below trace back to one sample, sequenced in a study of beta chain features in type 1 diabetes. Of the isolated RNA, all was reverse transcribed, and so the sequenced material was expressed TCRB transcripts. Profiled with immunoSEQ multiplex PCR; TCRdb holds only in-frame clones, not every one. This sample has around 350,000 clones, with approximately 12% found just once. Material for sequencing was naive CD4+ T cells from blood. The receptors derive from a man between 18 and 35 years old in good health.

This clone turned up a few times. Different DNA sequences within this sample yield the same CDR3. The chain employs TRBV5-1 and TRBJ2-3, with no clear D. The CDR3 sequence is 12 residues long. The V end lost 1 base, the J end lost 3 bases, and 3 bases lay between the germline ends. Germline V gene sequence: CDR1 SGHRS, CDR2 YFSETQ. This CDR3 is CASSLSTDTQYF. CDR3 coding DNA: TGCGCCAGCAGCTTGTCGACAGATACGCAGTATTTT.

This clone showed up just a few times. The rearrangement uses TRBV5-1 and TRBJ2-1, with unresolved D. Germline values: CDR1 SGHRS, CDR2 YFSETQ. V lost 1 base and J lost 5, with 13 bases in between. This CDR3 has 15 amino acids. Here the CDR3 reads CASSLYLGDNNEQFF. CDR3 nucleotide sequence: TGCGCCAGCAGCTTGTACCTAGGAGATAACAATGAGCAGTTCTTC.

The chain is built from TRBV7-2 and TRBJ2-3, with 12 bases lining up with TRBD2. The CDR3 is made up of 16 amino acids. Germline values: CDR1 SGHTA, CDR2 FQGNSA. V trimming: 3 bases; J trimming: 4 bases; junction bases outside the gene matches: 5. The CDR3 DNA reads TGTGCCAGCAGCTTGACTAGCGGGAGCATTCCAGATACGCAGTATTTT. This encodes CASSLTSGSIPDTQYF. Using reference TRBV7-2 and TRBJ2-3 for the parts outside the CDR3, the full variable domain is GAGVSQSPSNKVTEKGKDVELRCDPISGHTALYWYRQSLGQGLEFLIYFQGNSAPDKSGLPSDRFSAERTGGSVSTLTIQRTQQEDSAVYLCASSLTSGSIPDTQYFGPGTRLTVL.

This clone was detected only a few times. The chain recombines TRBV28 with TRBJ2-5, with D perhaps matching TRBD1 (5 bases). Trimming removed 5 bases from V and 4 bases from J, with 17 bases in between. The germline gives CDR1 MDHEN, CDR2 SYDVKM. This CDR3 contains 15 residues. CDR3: CASSPLAGWGETQYF. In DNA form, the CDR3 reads TGTGCCAGCAGTCCCCTGGCAGGGTGGGGAGAGACCCAGTACTTC. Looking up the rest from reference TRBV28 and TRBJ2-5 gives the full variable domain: DVKVTQSSRYLVKRTGEKVFLECVQDMDHENMFWYRQDPGLGLRLIYFSYDVKMKEKGDIPEGYSVSREKKERFSLILESASTNQTSMYLCASSPLAGWGETQYFGPGTRLLVL.

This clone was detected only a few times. CDR3 protein: CAGGPTVNTEAFF. The CDR3 nucleotides read TGTGCCGGAGGACCGACTGTGAACACTGAAGCTTTCTTT. The V call is TRBV30, the J call TRBJ1-1; D is unresolved. Trimming removed 8 bases at V and 0 bases at J, with 13 bases between. The CDR3 spans 13 residues. CDR1 is GTSNPN and CDR2 is SVGIG in the germline V gene (reference sequence).

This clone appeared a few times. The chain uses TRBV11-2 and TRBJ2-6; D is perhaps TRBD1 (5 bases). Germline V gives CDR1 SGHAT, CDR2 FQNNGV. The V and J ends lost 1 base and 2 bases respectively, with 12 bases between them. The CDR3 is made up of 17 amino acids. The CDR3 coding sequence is TGTGCCAGCAGCTTAGCCGGCAGGGTAACTGGGGCCAACGTCCTGACTTTC. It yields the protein CASSLAGRVTGANVLTF.

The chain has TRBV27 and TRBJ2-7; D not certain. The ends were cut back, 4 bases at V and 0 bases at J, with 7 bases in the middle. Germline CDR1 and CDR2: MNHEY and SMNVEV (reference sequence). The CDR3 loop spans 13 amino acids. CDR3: CASSSTGSYEQYF. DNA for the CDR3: TGTGCCAGCAGTTCGACGGGCTCCTACGAGCAGTACTTC.

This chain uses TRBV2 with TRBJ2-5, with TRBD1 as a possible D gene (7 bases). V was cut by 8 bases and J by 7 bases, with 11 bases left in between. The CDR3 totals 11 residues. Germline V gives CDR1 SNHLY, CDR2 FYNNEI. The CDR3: CASRQGGTQYF. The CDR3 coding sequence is TGTGCCAGCCGACAGGGAGGGACCCAGTACTTC.

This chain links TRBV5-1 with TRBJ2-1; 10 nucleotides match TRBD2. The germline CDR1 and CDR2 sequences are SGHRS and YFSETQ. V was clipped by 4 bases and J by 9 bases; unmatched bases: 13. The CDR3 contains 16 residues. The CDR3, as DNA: TGCGCCAGCAGCCCACGGGCGAGCGGGGGGGTTAGTGAGCAGTTCTTC. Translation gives CASSPRASGGVSEQFF.

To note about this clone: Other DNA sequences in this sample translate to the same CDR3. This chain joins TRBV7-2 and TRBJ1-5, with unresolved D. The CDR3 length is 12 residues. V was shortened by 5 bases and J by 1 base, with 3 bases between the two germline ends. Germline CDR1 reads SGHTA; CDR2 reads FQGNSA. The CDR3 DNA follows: TGTGCCAGCAGCGAGAGCAATCAGCCCCAGCATTTT. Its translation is CASSESNQPQHF. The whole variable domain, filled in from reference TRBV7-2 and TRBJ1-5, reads GAGVSQSPSNKVTEKGKDVELRCDPISGHTALYWYRQSLGQGLEFLIYFQGNSAPDKSGLPSDRFSAERTGGSVSTLTIQRTQQEDSAVYLCASSESNQPQHFGDGTRLSIL.

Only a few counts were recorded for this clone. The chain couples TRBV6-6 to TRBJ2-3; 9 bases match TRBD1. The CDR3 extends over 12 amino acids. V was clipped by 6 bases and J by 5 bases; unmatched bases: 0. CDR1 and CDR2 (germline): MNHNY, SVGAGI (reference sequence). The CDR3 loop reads CASRGQGDTQYF. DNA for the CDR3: TGTGCCAGCAGGGGACAGGGAGATACGCAGTATTTT.

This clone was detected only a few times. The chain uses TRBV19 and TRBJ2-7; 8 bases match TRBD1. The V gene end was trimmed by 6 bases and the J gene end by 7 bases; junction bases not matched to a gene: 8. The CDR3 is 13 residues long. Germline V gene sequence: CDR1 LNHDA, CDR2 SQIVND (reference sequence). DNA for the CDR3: TGTGCCAGTAGGAGCAACTGGGACAGGGAGCAGTACTTC. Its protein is CASRSNWDREQYF. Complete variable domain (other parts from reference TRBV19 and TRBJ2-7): DGGITQSPKYLFRKEGQNVTLSCEQNLNHDAMYWYRQDPGQGLRLIYYSQIVNDFQKGDIAEGYSVSREKKESFPLTVTSAQKNPTAFYLCASRSNWDREQYFGPGTRLTVT.

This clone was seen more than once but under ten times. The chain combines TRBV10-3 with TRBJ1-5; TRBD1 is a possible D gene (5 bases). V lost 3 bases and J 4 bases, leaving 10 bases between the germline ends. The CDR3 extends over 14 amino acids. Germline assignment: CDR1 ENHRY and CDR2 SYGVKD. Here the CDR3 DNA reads TGTGCCATCAGTGAACAGGCGGGAAATCAGCCCCAGCATTTT. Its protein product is CAISEQAGNQPQHF.

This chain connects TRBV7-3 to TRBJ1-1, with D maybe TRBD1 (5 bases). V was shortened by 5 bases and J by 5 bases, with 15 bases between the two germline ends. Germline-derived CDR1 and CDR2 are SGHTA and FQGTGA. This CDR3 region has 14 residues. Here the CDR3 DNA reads TGTGCCAGCAGCCTGAGAGCGGGGCGGACTGAAGCTTTCTTT. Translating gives CASSLRAGRTEAFF.

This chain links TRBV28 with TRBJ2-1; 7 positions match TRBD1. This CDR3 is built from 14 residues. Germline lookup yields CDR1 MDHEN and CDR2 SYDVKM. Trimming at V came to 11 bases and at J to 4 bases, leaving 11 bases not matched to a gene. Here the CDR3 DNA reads TGTGCCGCGGCTCAGGGGGACCCTTACAATGAGCAGTTCTTC. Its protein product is CAAAQGDPYNEQFF.

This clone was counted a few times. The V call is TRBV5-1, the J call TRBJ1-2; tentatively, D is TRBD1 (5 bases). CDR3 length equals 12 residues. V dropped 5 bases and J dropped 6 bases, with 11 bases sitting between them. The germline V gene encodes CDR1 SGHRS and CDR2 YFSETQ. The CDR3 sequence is CASRAGLDGYTF. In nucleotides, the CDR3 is TGCGCCAGCAGAGCGGGGCTTGATGGCTACACCTTC.

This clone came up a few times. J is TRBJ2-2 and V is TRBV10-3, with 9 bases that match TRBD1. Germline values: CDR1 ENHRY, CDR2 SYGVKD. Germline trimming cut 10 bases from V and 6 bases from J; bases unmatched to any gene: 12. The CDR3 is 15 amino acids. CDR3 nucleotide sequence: TGTGCCACCCAACCCGGGACAGGGTTCCCCGGGGAGCTGTTTTTT. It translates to CATQPGTGFPGELFF.

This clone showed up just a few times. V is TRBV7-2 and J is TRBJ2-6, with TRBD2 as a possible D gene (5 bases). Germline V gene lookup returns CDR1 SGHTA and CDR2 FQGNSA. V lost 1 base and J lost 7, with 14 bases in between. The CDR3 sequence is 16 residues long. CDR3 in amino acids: CASSLGGASSANVLTF. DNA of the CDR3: TGTGCCAGCAGCTTAGGGGGAGCCTCGTCTGCCAACGTCCTGACTTTC.

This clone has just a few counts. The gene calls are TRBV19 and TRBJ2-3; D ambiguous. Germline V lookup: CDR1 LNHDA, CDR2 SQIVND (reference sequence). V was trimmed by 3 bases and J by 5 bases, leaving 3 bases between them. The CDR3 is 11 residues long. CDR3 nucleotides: TGTGCCAGTAGTATCGGAGATACGCAGTATTTT. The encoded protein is CASSIGDTQYF.

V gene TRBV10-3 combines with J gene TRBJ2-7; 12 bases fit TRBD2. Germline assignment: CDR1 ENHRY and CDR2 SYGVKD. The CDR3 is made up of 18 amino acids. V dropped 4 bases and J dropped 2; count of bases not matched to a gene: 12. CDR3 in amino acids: CAISGSPGLAGFTYEQYF. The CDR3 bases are TGTGCCATCAGTGGATCGCCGGGACTAGCGGGCTTTACCTACGAGCAGTACTTC.

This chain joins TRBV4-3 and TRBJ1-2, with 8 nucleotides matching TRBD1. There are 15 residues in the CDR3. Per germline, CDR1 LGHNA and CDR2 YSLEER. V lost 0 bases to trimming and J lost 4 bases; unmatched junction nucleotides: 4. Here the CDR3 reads CASSQELDRVYGYTF. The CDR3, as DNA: TGCGCCAGCAGCCAAGAACTGGACAGGGTCTATGGCTACACCTTC.

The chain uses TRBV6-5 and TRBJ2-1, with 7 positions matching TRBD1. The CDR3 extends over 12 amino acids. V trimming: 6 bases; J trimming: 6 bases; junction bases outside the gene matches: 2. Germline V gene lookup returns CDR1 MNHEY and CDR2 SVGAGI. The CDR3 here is CASRGDSNEQFF. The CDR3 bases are TGTGCCAGCAGGGGGGACAGCAATGAGCAGTTCTTC.

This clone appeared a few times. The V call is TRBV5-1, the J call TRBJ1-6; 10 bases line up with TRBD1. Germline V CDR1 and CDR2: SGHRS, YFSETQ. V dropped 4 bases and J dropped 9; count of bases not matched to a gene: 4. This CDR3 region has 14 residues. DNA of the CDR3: TGCGCCAGCAGCAGCGGACAGGGGGGTTCACCCCTCCACTTT. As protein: CASSSGQGGSPLHF.

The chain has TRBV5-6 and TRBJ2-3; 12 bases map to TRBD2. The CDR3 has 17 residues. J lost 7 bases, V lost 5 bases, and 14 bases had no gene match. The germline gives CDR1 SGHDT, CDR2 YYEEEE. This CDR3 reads CASSSATSGGSGHTQYF. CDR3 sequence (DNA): TGTGCCAGCAGTTCGGCGACTAGCGGGGGTTCCGGGCATACGCAGTATTTT.

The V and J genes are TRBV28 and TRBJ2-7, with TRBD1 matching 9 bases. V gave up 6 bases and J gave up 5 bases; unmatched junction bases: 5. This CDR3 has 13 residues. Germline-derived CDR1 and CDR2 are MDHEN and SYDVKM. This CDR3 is CASRTGGSDEQYF. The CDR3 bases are TGTGCCAGCAGGACAGGGGGGTCTGACGAGCAGTACTTC.

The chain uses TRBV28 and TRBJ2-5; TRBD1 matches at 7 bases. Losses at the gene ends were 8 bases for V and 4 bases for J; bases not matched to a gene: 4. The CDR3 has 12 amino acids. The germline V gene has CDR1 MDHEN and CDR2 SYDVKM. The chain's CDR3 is CASARTGETQYF. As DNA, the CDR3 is TGTGCCAGCGCAAGGACAGGAGAGACCCAGTACTTC.

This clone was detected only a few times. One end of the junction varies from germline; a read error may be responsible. CDR3 protein: CASSLGGTASETQYF. The CDR3, as DNA: TGTGCTAGCAGCTTAGGGGGGACAGCTTCGGAGACCCAGTACTTC. The chain uses TRBV7-7 and TRBJ2-5, with a tentative D call TRBD1 (7 bases). The CDR3 has 15 residues. The germline V gene encodes CDR1 SSHAT and CDR2 FNYEAQ (reference sequence).

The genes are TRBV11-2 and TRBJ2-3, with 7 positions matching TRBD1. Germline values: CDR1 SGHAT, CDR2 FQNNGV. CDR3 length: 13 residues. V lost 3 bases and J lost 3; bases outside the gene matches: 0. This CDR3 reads CASSLTGTDTQYF. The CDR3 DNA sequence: TGTGCCAGCAGCTTGACAGGGACAGATACGCAGTATTTT.

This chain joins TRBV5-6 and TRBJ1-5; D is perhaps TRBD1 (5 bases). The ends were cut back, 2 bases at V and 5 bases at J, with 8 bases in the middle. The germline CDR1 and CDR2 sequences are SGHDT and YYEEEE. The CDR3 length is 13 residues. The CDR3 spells CASSLAGDQPQHF. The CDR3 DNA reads TGTGCCAGCAGCTTAGCGGGGGATCAGCCCCAGCATTTT.

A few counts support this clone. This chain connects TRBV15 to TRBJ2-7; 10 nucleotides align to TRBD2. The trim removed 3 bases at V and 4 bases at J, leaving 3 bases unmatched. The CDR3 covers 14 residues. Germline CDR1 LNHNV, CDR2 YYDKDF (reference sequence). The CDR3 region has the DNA TGTGCCACCAGCAGGACTAGCGGGCCTTACGAGCAGTACTTC. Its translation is CATSRTSGPYEQYF.